The 16 T cell receptor beta chains below were found in one sample sequenced in a study of OX40 agonist ivuxolimab in advanced cancers. Sequencing used immunoSEQ multiplex PCR; TCRdb keeps in-frame clones, though not all of them. The profile shows tens of thousands of clones, about nine tenths of them singletons. Material: CD4+ or CD8+ T cells sorted from blood, obtained in a trial of the OX40 agonist ivuxolimab. Receptors were obtained from an adult with an advanced solid tumor such as melanoma, head and neck, liver or kidney cancer.

The genes are TRBV19 and TRBJ1-4; no clear D. V shed 5 bases and J shed 8 bases, with 9 bases lying between them. CDR3 length: 12 amino acids. The germline V gene has CDR1 LNHDA and CDR2 SQIVND (reference sequence). The CDR3 DNA follows: TGTGCCAGTAGTTTGGGAAAAGAAAAACTGTTTTTT. It codes for CASSLGKEKLFF.

The chain employs TRBV21-1 and TRBJ1-1. TRBV21-1 is marked as a pseudogene. The CDR3 length is 17 residues. The CDR3 DNA follows: TGTGCCAGCAGCAAGAACCCGAGGGGGGGAACGGACACTGAAGCTTTCTTT. The encoded protein is CASSKNPRGGTDTEAFF.

This chain joins TRBV27 and TRBJ2-7, with 13 bases aligning to TRBD2. The CDR3 runs 15 residues. V was pared by 2 bases and J by 3 bases, with 1 base of the junction left unmatched. Germline lookup yields CDR1 MNHEY and CDR2 SMNVEV (reference sequence). The CDR3 DNA is TGTGCCAGCAGTTTAGGGACTAGCGGGGTCTACGAGCAGTACTTC. Residues: CASSLGTSGVYEQYF.

V and J are TRBV5-4 and TRBJ1-2; tentative D call: TRBD1 (6 bases). The germline V gene has CDR1 SGHNT and CDR2 YYREEE (reference sequence). V was trimmed by 4 bases and J by 4 bases, leaving 14 bases between them. The CDR3 totals 14 residues. The CDR3 region has the DNA TGTGCCAGCAGCGGACAGTCGAACGCCTATGGCTACACCTTC. It specifies CASSGQSNAYGYTF.

V usage is TRBV11-2 and J usage is TRBJ2-7, with 9 nucleotides matching TRBD2. After removal of 1 base from V and 3 bases from J, the junction contained 7 bases not matched to a gene. CDR1 SGHAT and CDR2 FQNNGV come from the germline V gene. The CDR3 length is 16 residues. The CDR3 sequence is CASSLGAGGPFYEQYF. In DNA form, the CDR3 reads TGTGCCAGCAGCTTAGGGGCGGGAGGGCCTTTCTACGAGCAGTACTTC.

The rearrangement links TRBV2 to TRBJ2-1; 9 nucleotides line up with TRBD1. After removal of 5 bases from V and 1 base from J, the junction contained 6 bases not matched to a gene. Germline loops: CDR1 SNHLY, CDR2 FYNNEI. The CDR3 covers 16 residues. The CDR3 is CASSYGGTGSYNEQFF. The DNA of the CDR3 is TGTGCCAGCAGTTATGGAGGGACAGGGTCCTACAATGAGCAGTTCTTC.

This clone was counted only a few times. This chain connects TRBV5-1 to TRBJ2-3; possibly TRBD1 for D (6 bases). The CDR3 spans 12 residues. The germline gives CDR1 SGHRS, CDR2 YFSETQ. V dropped 2 bases and J dropped 5 bases, with 6 bases sitting between them. Here the CDR3 DNA reads TGCGCCAGCAGCTTACAGGGAGATACGCAGTATTTT. Translating it yields CASSLQGDTQYF.

This chain uses TRBV13 with TRBJ2-1; D is uncertain. V shed 2 bases and J shed 5 bases, with 10 bases lying between them. The V gene's germline CDR1 is PRHDT and CDR2 FYEKMQ (reference sequence). This CDR3 spans 14 amino acids. CDR3 region: CASSLTRVHNEQFF. CDR3 coding DNA: TGTGCCAGCAGCTTAACGAGAGTCCACAATGAGCAGTTCTTC.

The V gene is TRBV27, the J gene TRBJ1-1; 7 nucleotides match TRBD1. Germline-derived CDR1 and CDR2 are MNHEY and SMNVEV (reference sequence). J was trimmed by 2 bases and V by 10 bases; bases with no gene match: 4. The CDR3 runs 12 residues. The CDR3: CATRDSNTEAFF. The CDR3 coding sequence is TGTGCCACCCGGGACAGTAACACTGAAGCTTTCTTT.

The sample holds one count of this clone. V and J are TRBV18 and TRBJ1-5, with D maybe TRBD1 (5 bases). The germline gives CDR1 KGHSH, CDR2 LQKENI. The CDR3 length is 15 residues. V was shortened by 6 bases and J by 0 bases, with 12 bases between the two germline ends. The CDR3 sequence is CASSRGSFSNQPQHF. CDR3 DNA: TGTGCCAGCTCCCGGGGGTCGTTTAGCAATCAGCCCCAGCATTTT.

The table lists this clone with a count of one. The V call is TRBV7-9, the J call TRBJ2-7; unclear D gene. Trimming left V 8 bases short and J 3 bases short, with 5 bases between. This CDR3 is built from 10 residues. The germline V gene has CDR1 SEHNR and CDR2 FQNEAQ (reference sequence). The CDR3 coding sequence is TGTGCCAGCGGCGGCTACGAGCAGTACTTC. This gives the protein CASGGYEQYF. Combining the CDR3 with reference TRBV7-9 and TRBJ2-7 gives the whole variable domain DTGVSQNPRHKITKRGQNVTFRCDPISEHNRLYWYRQTLGQGPEFLTYFQNEAQLEKSRLLSDRFSAERPKGSFSTLEIQRTEQGDSAMYLCASGGYEQYFGPGTRLTVT.

V is TRBV19 and J is TRBJ2-7, with 10 bases aligning to TRBD1. J lost 3 bases, V lost 5 bases, and 7 bases had no gene match. This CDR3 is built from 15 residues. CDR1 and CDR2 from the germline V gene are LNHDA and SQIVND (reference sequence). CDR3 protein: CASSYSGQGDYEQYF. CDR3 nucleotide sequence: TGTGCCAGTAGTTACTCAGGACAGGGGGACTACGAGCAGTACTTC.

The chain is built from TRBV5-4 and TRBJ2-2; 9 bases fit TRBD2. Germline V gives CDR1 SGHNT, CDR2 YYREEE (reference sequence). CDR3 size: 17 residues. V lost 3 bases to trimming and J lost 0 bases; unmatched junction nucleotides: 6. The CDR3 loop reads CASSSKGGGANTGELFF. CDR3 DNA: TGTGCCAGCAGCTCCAAGGGCGGGGGGGCGAACACCGGGGAGCTGTTTTTT.

The CDR3 DNA sequence: TGTGCCAGCAGCTTAACGACCCCGGGGGCAGGGATGAACACTGAAGCTTTCTTT. Its protein is CASSLTTPGAGMNTEAFF. The gene calls are TRBV7-3 and TRBJ1-1, with a weak D call TRBD1 (6 bases). CDR3 size: 18 residues. Germline CDR1 and CDR2: SGHTA and FQGTGA. V lost 0 bases and J lost 0, with 17 bases in between.

The chain joins TRBV19 to TRBJ2-1; 10 bases map to TRBD1. J lost 5 bases, V lost 4 bases, and 14 bases had no gene match. Germline V lookup: CDR1 LNHDA, CDR2 SQIVND (reference sequence). The CDR3 runs to 18 residues. This CDR3 is CASSRGQGFLGGNNEQFF. As DNA, the CDR3 is TGTGCCAGTAGTAGGGGACAGGGGTTCTTAGGGGGGAACAATGAGCAGTTCTTC.

The J gene is TRBJ1-5, the V gene TRBV10-2, with D possibly matching TRBD1 (5 bases). Germline assignment: CDR1 WSHSY and CDR2 SAAADI. The CDR3 is 16 amino acids. Trimming pared 0 bases from V and 1 base from J, leaving 10 bases between. CDR3 nucleotide sequence: TGCGCCAGCAGTGAGTCGTGGGGGGGGAGCAATCAGCCCCAGCATTTT. This translates into CASSESWGGSNQPQHF.